This T cell receptor (beta chain) comes out of a study of radiation and T cells in renal cell carcinoma. Study findings and constraints: In blood, top tumor clones expanded by 2 weeks, shrinking by 4.

The repertoire was sequenced with immunoSEQ multiplex PCR; TCRdb's copy has only in-frame clones and lacks some. The table records about 140,000 clones, around four fifths of them present only once. V was trimmed by 5 bases and J by 1 base, leaving 11 bases between them. The CDR3 length is 15 residues. Germline-derived CDR1 and CDR2 are SEHNR and FQNEAQ (reference sequence). Time point meaning: baseline pretreatment blood. Treatment described: 15 Gy SBRT to primary tumor, nephrectomy 4 weeks later. Blood was sampled at baseline, 2 weeks and 4 weeks after SBRT. A note on this clone: Its matching antigen is unknown.

This sequence joins TRBV7-9 and TRBJ2-2; D not certain. This specimen consisted of blood, obtained from a patient whose treatment included radiotherapy and nephrectomy. The clonotype originates from a woman aged 45-60 years with renal cell carcinoma. CDR3 amino acids: CASSDTFLNTGELFF. The CDR3 bases are TGTGCCAGCAGCGACACCTTCTTGAACACCGGGGAGCTGTTTTTT.